What follows are 12 T cell receptor beta chains derived from one specimen sequenced in a study of shared clonotypes between healthy human individuals. Profiling relied on immunoSEQ multiplex PCR, and the TCRdb table lists in-frame clones only, not all of them. The repertoire holds about 1 million clones, with more than 65% as singletons. The material sequenced was memory CD4+ T cells sorted from blood. The subset is: CD45RA-negative fraction. Source of these receptors: a man aged 18 to 29 in good health.

The chain uses TRBV28 and TRBJ1-1; 7 bases agree with TRBD1. The V gene end was trimmed by 7 bases and the J gene end by 8 bases; junction bases not matched to a gene: 4. Germline-derived CDR1 and CDR2 are MDHEN and SYDVKM. The CDR3 length is 11 residues. This CDR3 is CASTTTGEAFF. For the CDR3, the DNA is TGTGCCAGCACGACGACAGGGGAAGCTTTCTTT.

This chain links TRBV2 with TRBJ1-3; no clear D. V was pared by 2 bases and J by 1 base, with 12 bases between. This CDR3 is built from 16 residues. Germline loops: CDR1 SNHLY, CDR2 FYNNEI. This CDR3 is CASSESAGVSGNTIYF. The CDR3 coding sequence is TGTGCCAGCAGTGAATCAGCTGGGGTGTCTGGAAACACCATATATTTT.

This clone occurred once. This sequence joins TRBV9 and TRBJ2-2; no reliable D call. This CDR3 comprises 16 residues. Germline V gene lookup returns CDR1 SGDLS and CDR2 YYNGEE. Deletions cut 4 bases from V and 0 bases from J, with 13 bases between. CDR3 sequence (DNA): TGTGCCAGCAGCCTCCAGAACCCGTCGAACACCGGGGAGCTGTTTTTT. Translating gives CASSLQNPSNTGELFF.

The V call is TRBV19, the J call TRBJ2-7, with a weak D call TRBD2 (5 bases). This CDR3 is 13 amino acids long. With 8 bases removed from V and 2 bases from J, the gap between germline ends came to 13 bases. CDR1 and CDR2 (germline): LNHDA, SQIVND (reference sequence). CDR3 region: CASGPGKTYEQYF. CDR3 nucleotides: TGTGCCAGTGGCCCGGGAAAAACCTACGAGCAGTACTTC.

Concerning this clone: One end of the junction varies from germline; a read error may be responsible. This CDR3 is also generated by other DNA sequences in the sample. The chain links TRBV12-5 to TRBJ2-2, with D perhaps matching TRBD2 (5 bases). From germline, CDR1 is LGHNT and CDR2 FRNRAP. The CDR3 consists of 14 residues. The CDR3, as DNA: TGTGCTAGTGGTTTGGACGGGAACACCGGGGAGCTGTTCTTT. Protein product: CASGLDGNTGELFF.

The chain carries TRBV2 and TRBJ1-1; possible D gene TRBD1, 5 bases. The CDR3 sequence is 13 residues long. Between the trimmed V and J ends, which lost 10 bases and 2 bases, there was a span of 14 bases. Germline loops: CDR1 SNHLY, CDR2 FYNNEI. The CDR3: CATLIGVNTEAFF. The CDR3 DNA follows: TGTGCCACATTGATAGGGGTAAACACTGAAGCTTTCTTT.

V is TRBV7-2 and J is TRBJ2-5; TRBD1 might be the D (6 bases). With 5 bases removed from V and 4 bases from J, the gap between germline ends came to 11 bases. Germline V gives CDR1 SGHTA, CDR2 FQGNSA. CDR3 length equals 13 residues. CDR3 in DNA: TGTGCCAGCAGCATCAGGGGAGTAGAGACCCAGTACTTC. As protein: CASSIRGVETQYF.

This clone was seen only once. Other DNA variants within this sample encode the same CDR3. The V call is TRBV5-1, the J call TRBJ2-3, with a weak D call TRBD2 (6 bases). The germline CDR1 and CDR2 sequences are SGHRS and YFSETQ. Trimming pared 3 bases from V and 0 bases from J, leaving 11 bases between. The CDR3 totals 15 residues. The CDR3 is CASSSLAESTDTQYF. Here the CDR3 DNA reads TGCGCCAGCAGCTCATTAGCGGAGAGCACAGATACGCAGTATTTT.

This chain links TRBV6-6 with TRBJ2-2; D ambiguous. Germline V gene sequence: CDR1 MNHNY, CDR2 SVGAGI (reference sequence). V lost 2 bases and J 7 bases, leaving 11 bases between the germline ends. The CDR3 is 14 amino acids. The CDR3: CASSYQTLDGELFF. The CDR3 nucleotides read TGTGCCAGCAGTTACCAGACACTCGACGGGGAGCTGTTTTTT.

The chain joins TRBV4-2 to TRBJ1-6; D possibly corresponds to TRBD1 (5 bases). Germline V CDR1 and CDR2: LGHNA, YNFKEQ. This CDR3 has 17 residues. The V end lost 0 bases, the J end lost 8 bases, and 17 bases lay between the germline ends. The CDR3 coding sequence is TGTGCCAGCAGCCAAGATCTCCCGCCAGGGTACTATTCACCCCTCCACTTT. Its translation is CASSQDLPPGYYSPLHF.

This chain joins TRBV11-2 and TRBJ1-3, with D perhaps TRBD1 (5 bases). This CDR3 has 14 amino acids. CDR1 and CDR2 from the germline V gene are SGHAT and FQNNGV. The V and J ends lost 5 bases and 0 bases respectively, with 8 bases between them. The CDR3 DNA sequence: TGTGCCAGCAGCCTTGGGACCTCTGGAAACACCATATATTTT. This sequence encodes CASSLGTSGNTIYF.

This clone was seen a handful of times. The chain couples TRBV18 to TRBJ2-2; tentatively, D is TRBD1 (6 bases). Germline-derived CDR1 and CDR2 are KGHSH and LQKENI. Trimming took 6 bases from V and 2 from J, leaving 13 bases between them. The CDR3 is 15 residues long. CDR3 nucleotides: TGTGCCAGCTCCGAGCGGACAGCAAACACCGGGGAGCTGTTTTTT. This sequence encodes CASSERTANTGELFF.